This passage covers 22 T cell receptor beta chains from one sample sequenced in a study of blood T cell repertoires in COVID-19 (dated by TCRdb to about 2020). Libraries were built with the immunoSEQ multiplex PCR assay. In its TCRdb copy, this immuneACCESS table keeps in-frame sequences only and misses some clones. Where compared with another copy, unresolved V genes explain less than half of these, and the others have no known cause. In all, the sample holds roughly 190,000 clones, and under 90% of those were seen once. In total, the top ten clones hold about 15% of the sample. Sequencing was carried out using peripheral blood. All receptors derive from a man younger than 40 with active or convalescent COVID-19.

This clone is a singleton in its sample. The V gene is TRBV30, the J gene TRBJ1-3; the match to TRBD1 covers 9 bases. The CDR3 contains 15 residues. Germline-derived CDR1 and CDR2 are GTSNPN and SVGIG (reference sequence). J lost 3 bases, V lost 0 bases, and 3 bases had no gene match. The CDR3 spells CAWSVGTGNGNTIYF. As DNA, the CDR3 is TGTGCCTGGAGTGTTGGGACAGGGAATGGAAACACCATATATTTT.

This rearrangement joins TRBV5-1 to TRBJ2-3; 7 bases are a match to TRBD2. Germline V gene lookup returns CDR1 SGHRS and CDR2 YFSETQ. After removal of 0 bases from V and 0 bases from J, the junction contained 7 bases not matched to a gene. This CDR3 has 17 residues. Here the CDR3 reads CASSLVSSGASTDTQYF. CDR3 sequence (DNA): TGCGCCAGCAGCTTGGTGTCGAGCGGGGCTAGCACAGATACGCAGTATTTT.

The J gene is TRBJ1-3, the V gene TRBV9; D possibly corresponds to TRBD1 (6 bases). The V gene lost 3 bases and the J gene lost 2 bases, with 12 bases spanning the gap. The CDR3 length is 15 residues. Germline-derived CDR1 and CDR2 are SGDLS and YYNGEE. The CDR3 is CASSAREGAGNTIYF. CDR3 nucleotides: TGTGCCAGCAGCGCTCGAGAGGGGGCTGGAAACACCATATATTTT.

The J gene is TRBJ1-6, the V gene TRBV28; the match to TRBD1 covers 7 bases. The CDR3 runs to 17 residues. Germline V gives CDR1 MDHEN, CDR2 SYDVKM. Unmatched junction bases numbered 12, after V lost 9 bases and J lost 1 base. CDR3 sequence: CASRNPQGTSYNSPLHF. CDR3 DNA: TGTGCCAGTCGTAACCCACAGGGGACATCCTATAATTCACCCCTCCACTTT.

This chain links TRBV25-1 with TRBJ1-4; no reliable D call. Germline CDR1 MGHDK, CDR2 SYGVNS. This CDR3 contains 14 residues. V shed 2 bases and J shed 4 bases, with 8 bases lying between them. The CDR3 DNA reads as TGTGCCAGCAGTGAACGAGAGAGTAATGAAAAACTGTTTTTT. Amino acid sequence: CASSERESNEKLFF.

This clone was seen just once. The chain carries TRBV5-1 and TRBJ1-1, with D tentatively TRBD1 (5 bases). The CDR3 contains 14 residues. The V gene's germline CDR1 is SGHRS and CDR2 YFSETQ. V shed 2 bases and J shed 5 bases, with 13 bases lying between them. In nucleotides, the CDR3 is TGCGCCAGCAGCTTTGACAGACTGAGAACTGAAGCTTTCTTT. Its translation is CASSFDRLRTEAFF. The variable domain in full, completed from reference TRBV5-1 and TRBJ1-1, reads KAGVTQTPRYLIKTRGQQVTLSCSPISGHRSVSWYQQTPGQGLQFLFEYFSETQRNKGNFPGRFSGRQFSNSRSEMNVSTLELGDSALYLCASSFDRLRTEAFFGQGTRLTVV.

This clone appeared once. Distinct nucleotide sequences in the sample also encode this CDR3. The rearrangement joins TRBV19 to TRBJ2-6; D possibly corresponds to TRBD2 (5 bases). This CDR3 region has 15 residues. Germline V gene data show CDR1 as LNHDA and CDR2 as SQIVND (reference sequence). Trimming pared 3 bases from V and 1 base from J, leaving 7 bases between. CDR3 bases: TGTGCCAGTAGTATCCCGGGGTCTGGGGCCAACGTCCTGACTTTC. This codes for CASSIPGSGANVLTF.

The CDR3 region is CASSSSLAGIDTQYF. CDR3 sequence (DNA): TGTGCCAGCAGTTCGTCACTAGCGGGGATAGATACGCAGTATTTT. V usage is TRBV28 and J usage is TRBJ2-3; 10 bases agree with TRBD2. The CDR3 is 15 amino acids. V lost 4 bases to trimming and J lost 5 bases; unmatched junction nucleotides: 6. Germline CDR1 and CDR2: MDHEN and SYDVKM.

The V call is TRBV6-5, the J call TRBJ1-5; D gene uncertain. The germline gives CDR1 MNHEY, CDR2 SVGAGI. Trimming cost V 6 bases and J 0 bases, with 6 bases left between them. The CDR3 totals 13 residues. This chain's CDR3 is CASRSNSNQPQHF. CDR3 nucleotide sequence: TGTGCCAGCAGGAGCAATAGCAATCAGCCCCAGCATTTT.

The chain is built from TRBV24-1 and TRBJ1-1; TRBD1 might be the D (6 bases). The CDR3 contains 13 residues. Trimming left V 11 bases short and J 0 bases short, with 12 bases between. The germline gives CDR1 KGHDR, CDR2 SFDVKD. The CDR3 DNA reads TGTGCCAGCCAGGACAGCGTGAACACTGAAGCTTTCTTT. It specifies CASQDSVNTEAFF.

Of note for this clone: Other nucleotide sequences from this sample produce the same CDR3. V and J are TRBV30 and TRBJ1-2, with a weak D call TRBD1 (6 bases). The CDR3 extends over 12 amino acids. Germline V gene lookup returns CDR1 GTSNPN and CDR2 SVGIG (reference sequence). The V end lost 0 bases, the J end lost 8 bases, and 10 bases lay between the germline ends. CDR3 bases: TGTGCCTGGAGTGTACAGGGAAGAGGCTACACCTTC. It codes for CAWSVQGRGYTF. Supplemented by reference TRBV30 and TRBJ1-2, the full variable domain reads SQTIHQWPATLVQPVGSPLSLECTVEGTSNPNLYWYRQAAGRGLQLLFYSVGIGQISSEVPQNLSASRPQDRQFILSSKKLLLSDSGFYLCAWSVQGRGYTFGSGTRLTVV.

The CDR3 nucleotides are TGTGCCAGCGTCACGACAGGGGGCCCGACAGATACGCAGTATTTT. This gives the protein CASVTTGGPTDTQYF. The J gene is TRBJ2-3, the V gene TRBV3-1 (or the pseudogene TRBV3-2); 10 nucleotides match TRBD1. The CDR3 consists of 15 residues. Germline V lookup: CDR1 LGHDT, CDR2 YNNKEL (reference sequence). J gave up 3 bases and V 8 bases, and 8 bases lay outside the gene matches.

The J gene is TRBJ1-1, the V gene TRBV10-1; no reliable D call. The V end was cut by 1 base, the J end by 1 base, with 4 bases between. Germline V gives CDR1 WNHNN, CDR2 SYGVQD (reference sequence). CDR3 size: 13 residues. The CDR3 coding sequence is TGCGCCAGCAGTGAGTTAGAGAACACTGAAGCTTTCTTT. This gives the protein CASSELENTEAFF.

V gene TRBV5-8 combines with J gene TRBJ1-4; 9 bases are shared with TRBD1. The J segment lost 6 bases and the V segment lost 0 bases, leaving 6 bases of the junction unmatched. The CDR3 is 16 amino acids. The germline CDR1 and CDR2 sequences are SGHTS and YDEGEE. The DNA for the CDR3 is TGTGCCAGCAGCTTGGGGCCGGGACAGGGCGATGAAAAACTGTTTTTT. It encodes CASSLGPGQGDEKLFF.

V usage is TRBV10-2 and J usage is TRBJ1-1; D not resolved. V gave up 3 bases and J gave up 0 bases, with 17 bases separating them. Per the germline V gene, CDR1 is WSHSY and CDR2 is SAAADI. The CDR3 is 17 amino acids. CDR3 sequence: CASSEFTAPTVNTEAFF. The DNA of the CDR3 is TGCGCCAGCAGTGAATTTACAGCACCAACAGTGAACACTGAAGCTTTCTTT.

The chain is built from TRBV12-2 and TRBJ2-5; the table's D call of TRBD2 was not tested on the DNA. TRBV12-2 is assigned pseudogene status. The CDR3 covers 16 residues. The CDR3, as DNA: TGTGCAAGTCGCTTGGAGCTAGCGGGGAGCCAAGAGACCCAGTACTTC. Translating it yields CASRLELAGSQETQYF.

This rearrangement joins TRBV4-3 to TRBJ1-5; 8 bases line up with TRBD1. V shed 0 bases, J shed 3 bases, and the junction held 4 bases outside the gene matches. In germline, CDR1 is LGHNA, CDR2 YSLEER. The CDR3 sequence is 16 residues long. DNA for the CDR3: TGCGCCAGCAGCCAAGATACAGGGGGATCCAATCAGCCCCAGCATTTT. Amino acids: CASSQDTGGSNQPQHF.

The chain uses TRBV6-5 and TRBJ1-6, with 7 bases fitting TRBD1. CDR3 length: 14 residues. The trim removed 10 bases at V and 4 bases at J, leaving 7 bases unmatched. CDR1 is MNHEY, CDR2 SVGAGI, per germline. The CDR3: CATRQGNYNSPLHF. For the CDR3, the DNA is TGTGCCACAAGACAGGGAAATTATAATTCACCCCTCCACTTT.

The chain links TRBV5-1 to TRBJ1-4, with D unclear. Germline assignment: CDR1 SGHRS and CDR2 YFSETQ. V was cut by 0 bases and J by 5 bases, with 11 bases left in between. The CDR3 is 15 residues long. The CDR3 region has the DNA TGCGCCAGCAGCTTGGCAAGCGCCCGGAATGAAAAACTGTTTTTT. This translates into CASSLASARNEKLFF. The full variable domain, with the rest looked up from reference TRBV5-1 and TRBJ1-4, is KAGVTQTPRYLIKTRGQQVTLSCSPISGHRSVSWYQQTPGQGLQFLFEYFSETQRNKGNFPGRFSGRQFSNSRSEMNVSTLELGDSALYLCASSLASARNEKLFFGSGTQLSVL.

The chain couples TRBV6-2 or TRBV6-3 to TRBJ2-2, with 11 bases matching TRBD2. Looked up from germline, CDR1 is MNHEY and CDR2 is SVGEGT. The CDR3 spans 17 residues. J lost 9 bases, V lost 0 bases, and 9 bases had no gene match. The DNA for the CDR3 is TGTGCCAGCAGTTACTCCACTAGCGGGAGTTGGTCCCGGGAGCTGTTTTTT. This encodes CASSYSTSGSWSRELFF.

This chain links TRBV30 with TRBJ2-2, with 12 nucleotides matching TRBD2. Germline CDR1 and CDR2: GTSNPN and SVGIG (reference sequence). Germline trimming cut 0 bases from V and 6 bases from J; bases unmatched to any gene: 5. The length of the CDR3 is 16 residues. CDR3 protein: CAWSVRLAGDAGELFF. Here the CDR3 DNA reads TGTGCCTGGAGTGTAAGACTAGCGGGAGACGCCGGGGAGCTGTTTTTT.

This rearrangement joins TRBV6-6 to TRBJ2-1, with 8 nucleotides matching TRBD2. V was clipped by 6 bases and J by 0 bases; unmatched bases: 10. Germline values: CDR1 MNHNY, CDR2 SVGAGI (reference sequence). The CDR3 has 17 residues. CDR3 in amino acids: CASSRTTSASSYNEQFF. CDR3 in DNA: TGTGCCAGCAGCCGAACGACTAGCGCGAGCTCCTACAATGAGCAGTTCTTC.